Reported below is one T cell receptor (beta chain). The CDR3 spans 16 residues. Germline CDR1 reads LNHDA; CDR2 reads SQIVND (reference sequence). V was clipped by 3 bases and J by 4 bases, with 18 bases between them. This sample stems from a study of shared clonotypes between healthy human individuals. At deep level, the assay was performed. The material for each subset, its genomic DNA, was split evenly across several immunoSEQ plates. Method: immunoSEQ multiplex PCR; TCRdb's copy keeps in-frame clones and lacks some. In the table there are about 490,000 clones, 76% of which are singletons. The specimen sequenced was PBMCs. The chain recombines TRBV19 with TRBJ1-2; TRBD1 is a possible D gene (5 bases). This sequence originates from a woman aged 40 to 50 in good health. Some clones in this sample may be carry-over from other donors' samples. CDR3 sequence reads: CASSMDKSIPLYGYTF. DNA of the CDR3: TGTGCCAGTAGTATGGACAAGTCCATCCCACTCTATGGCTACACCTTC.